This TCR beta chain comes out of a study of tumor-infiltrating lymphocytes in primary liver carcinoma. Regarding the study as a whole: Just about 7-24% of leading clones were found in every one of five regions. The top-250-clone fraction was significantly higher in tumors than in blood (p = 0.039).

It was from around 20-30 mg of unsorted bulk tissue that RNA and DNA were co-extracted. Over 75% of the cells were viable tumor cells in every tumor sample. TCR beta cDNA was made from 450 to 500 ng total RNA with a constant-region primer. Libraries of TCR beta came from three nested multiplex PCR rounds with slightly modified ARM-PCR. In the first two PCR rounds, TRBV1-TRBV30 forward primers were paired with a C-beta reverse primer, and each round lasted about 9 cycles. TCRdb analysed the multiplex PCR reads with MiXCR anew, one entry per CDR3 protein. The sample has tens of thousands of distinct CDR3 sequences; around 79% are singletons. Worth noting for this clonotype: Its antigen is still unknown. Its ends do not fully match the called genes, so a read error is possible.

CDR1 is LGHNA and CDR2 is YNFKEQ in the germline V gene. The CDR3 has 16 amino acids. This TCR was sampled from a man between 40 and 49 years old with primary liver carcinoma and hepatitis B virus infection. The sample comprised liver tumor tissue from sampling region 2. Documented subset: tumor region T2, inferior pole. The genes are TRBV4-2 and TRBJ2-7, with 13 bases fitting TRBD2. The CDR3 loop is CASSELAGGSSHEQYF. The DNA of the CDR3 is TGTGCCAGCAGTGAACTAGCGGGAGGGTCCTCCCACGAGCAGTACTTC.